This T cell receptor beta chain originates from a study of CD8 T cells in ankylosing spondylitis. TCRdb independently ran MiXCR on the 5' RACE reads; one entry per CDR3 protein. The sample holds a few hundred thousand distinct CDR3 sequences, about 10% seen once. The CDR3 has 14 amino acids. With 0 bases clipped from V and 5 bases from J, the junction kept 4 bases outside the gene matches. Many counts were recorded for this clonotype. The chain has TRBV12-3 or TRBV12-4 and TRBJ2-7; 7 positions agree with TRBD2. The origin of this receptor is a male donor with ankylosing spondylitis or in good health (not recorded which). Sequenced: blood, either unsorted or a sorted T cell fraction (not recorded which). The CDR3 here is CASSLARGSNEQYF. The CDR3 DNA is TGTGCCAGCAGTTTAGCGCGGGGGTCTAACGAGCAGTACTTC.